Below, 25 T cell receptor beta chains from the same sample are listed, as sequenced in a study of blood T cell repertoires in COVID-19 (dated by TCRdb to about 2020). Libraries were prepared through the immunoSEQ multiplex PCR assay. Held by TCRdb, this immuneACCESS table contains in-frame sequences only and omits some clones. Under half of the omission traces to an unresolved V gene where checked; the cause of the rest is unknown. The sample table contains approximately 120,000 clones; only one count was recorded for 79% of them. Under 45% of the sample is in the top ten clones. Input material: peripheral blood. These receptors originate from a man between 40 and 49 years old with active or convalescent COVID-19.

CDR3: CASSRTSGRGLGGRSYNEQFF. The CDR3 DNA is TGTGCCAGCAGTCGGACTAGCGGGAGAGGGCTGGGGGGGAGGTCCTACAATGAGCAGTTCTTC. The chain recombines TRBV27 with TRBJ2-1; 13 nucleotides align to TRBD2. With V trimmed by 5 bases and J by 1 base, 17 bases remained unmatched. Germline CDR1 reads MNHEY; CDR2 reads SMNVEV (reference sequence). The CDR3 is 21 residues long.

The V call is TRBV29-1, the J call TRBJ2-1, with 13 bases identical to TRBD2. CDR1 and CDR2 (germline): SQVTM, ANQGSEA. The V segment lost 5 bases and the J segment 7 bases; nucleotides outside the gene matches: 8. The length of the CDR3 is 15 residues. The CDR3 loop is CSVSTGTSGVNEQFF. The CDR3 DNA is TGCAGCGTTTCCACCGGGACTAGCGGGGTTAATGAGCAGTTCTTC.

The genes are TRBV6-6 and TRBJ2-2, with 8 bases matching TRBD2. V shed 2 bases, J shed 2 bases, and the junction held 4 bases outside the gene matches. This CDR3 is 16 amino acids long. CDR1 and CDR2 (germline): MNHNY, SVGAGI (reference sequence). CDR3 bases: TGTGCCAGCAGTTACCCTCGGGGGGGCAACACCGGGGAGCTGTTTTTT. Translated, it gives CASSYPRGGNTGELFF.

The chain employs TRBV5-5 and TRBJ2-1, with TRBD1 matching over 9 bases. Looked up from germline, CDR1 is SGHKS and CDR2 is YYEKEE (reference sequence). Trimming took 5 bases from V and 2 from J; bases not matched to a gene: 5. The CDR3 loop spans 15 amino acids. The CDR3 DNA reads TGTGCCAGCAGACGGACAGGGGTGACCTACAATGAGCAGTTCTTC. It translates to CASRRTGVTYNEQFF.

The CDR3 sequence is CASSSGGGETQYF. CDR3 in DNA: TGCGCCAGCAGCTCAGGGGGCGGGGAGACCCAGTACTTC. This chain links TRBV5-1 with TRBJ2-5; 8 positions match TRBD1. The V and J ends lost 3 bases and 5 bases, in that order; junction bases with no gene match: 3. This CDR3 contains 13 residues. The germline V gene encodes CDR1 SGHRS and CDR2 YFSETQ.

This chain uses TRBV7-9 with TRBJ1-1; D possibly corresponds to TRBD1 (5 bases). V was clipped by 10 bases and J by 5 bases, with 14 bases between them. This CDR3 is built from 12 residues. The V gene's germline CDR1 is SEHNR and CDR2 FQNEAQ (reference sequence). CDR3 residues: CATQGEGTEAFF. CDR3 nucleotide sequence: TGTGCCACCCAAGGGGAAGGTACTGAAGCTTTCTTT.

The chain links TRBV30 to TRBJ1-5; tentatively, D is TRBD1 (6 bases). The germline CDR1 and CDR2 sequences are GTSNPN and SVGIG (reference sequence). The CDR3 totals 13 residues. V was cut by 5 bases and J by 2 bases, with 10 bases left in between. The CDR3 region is CAWGGAGNQPQHF. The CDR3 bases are TGTGCCTGGGGGGGGGCAGGCAATCAGCCCCAGCATTTT.

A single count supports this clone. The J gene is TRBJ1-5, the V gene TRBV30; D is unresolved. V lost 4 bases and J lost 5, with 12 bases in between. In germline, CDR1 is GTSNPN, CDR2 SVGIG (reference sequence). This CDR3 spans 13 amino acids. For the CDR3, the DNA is TGTGCCTGGAAGCTAGCGGGCGATCAGCCCCAGCATTTT. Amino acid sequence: CAWKLAGDQPQHF.

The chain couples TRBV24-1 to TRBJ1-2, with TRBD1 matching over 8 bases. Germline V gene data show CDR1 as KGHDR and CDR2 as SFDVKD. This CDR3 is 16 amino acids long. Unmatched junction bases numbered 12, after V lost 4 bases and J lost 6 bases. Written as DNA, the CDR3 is TGTGCCACCAGTGAAGCCGGGACAGGCTTAAACCATGGCTACACCTTC. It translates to CATSEAGTGLNHGYTF.

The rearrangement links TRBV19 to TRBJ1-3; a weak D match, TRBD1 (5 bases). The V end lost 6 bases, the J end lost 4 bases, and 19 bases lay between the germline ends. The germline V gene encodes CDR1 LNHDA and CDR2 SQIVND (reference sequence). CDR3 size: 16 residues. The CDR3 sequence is CASSRGLGAWGNTIYF. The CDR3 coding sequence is TGTGCCAGTAGCCGGGGACTGGGAGCCTGGGGAAACACCATATATTTT.

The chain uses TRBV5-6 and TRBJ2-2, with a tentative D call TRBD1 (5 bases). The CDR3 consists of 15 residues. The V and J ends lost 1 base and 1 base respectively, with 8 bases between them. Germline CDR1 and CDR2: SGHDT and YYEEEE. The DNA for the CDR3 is TGTGCCAGCAGCTTGTTTGACAGGAACACCGGGGAGCTGTTTTTT. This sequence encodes CASSLFDRNTGELFF.

Here the CDR3 reads CASSWTRNTEAFF. DNA for the CDR3: TGCGCCAGCAGCTGGACAAGGAACACTGAAGCTTTCTTT. This sequence joins TRBV5-1 and TRBJ1-1, with D maybe TRBD1 (5 bases). V gave up 3 bases and J gave up 1 base, with 7 bases separating them. Germline V CDR1 and CDR2: SGHRS, YFSETQ. The CDR3 consists of 13 residues.

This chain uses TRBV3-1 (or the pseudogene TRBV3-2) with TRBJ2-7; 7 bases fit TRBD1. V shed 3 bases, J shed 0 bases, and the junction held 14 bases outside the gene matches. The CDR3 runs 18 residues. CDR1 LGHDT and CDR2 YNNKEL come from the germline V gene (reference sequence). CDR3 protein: CASSQGQPTRGSSYEQYF. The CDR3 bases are TGTGCCAGCAGCCAGGGACAGCCGACAAGGGGCAGCTCCTACGAGCAGTACTTC.

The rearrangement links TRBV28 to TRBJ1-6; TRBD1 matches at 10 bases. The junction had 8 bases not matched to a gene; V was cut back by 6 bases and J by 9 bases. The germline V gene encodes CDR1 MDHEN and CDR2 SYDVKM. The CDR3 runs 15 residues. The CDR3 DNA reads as TGTGCCAGCAGGGAGGGGACAGGGGTTGCTTCACCCCTCCACTTT. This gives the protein CASREGTGVASPLHF.

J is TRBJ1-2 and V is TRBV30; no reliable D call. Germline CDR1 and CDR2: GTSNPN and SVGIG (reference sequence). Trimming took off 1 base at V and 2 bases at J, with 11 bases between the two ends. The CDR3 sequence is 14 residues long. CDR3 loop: CAWSGVSRNYGYTF. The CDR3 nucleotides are TGTGCCTGGAGTGGAGTCTCTCGAAACTATGGCTACACCTTC.

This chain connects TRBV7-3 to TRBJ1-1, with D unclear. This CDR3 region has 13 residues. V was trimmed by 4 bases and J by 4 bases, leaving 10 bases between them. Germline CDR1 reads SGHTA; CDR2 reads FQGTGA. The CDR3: CASSSAGPTEAFF. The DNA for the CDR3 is TGTGCCAGCAGCTCCGCGGGTCCCACTGAAGCTTTCTTT.

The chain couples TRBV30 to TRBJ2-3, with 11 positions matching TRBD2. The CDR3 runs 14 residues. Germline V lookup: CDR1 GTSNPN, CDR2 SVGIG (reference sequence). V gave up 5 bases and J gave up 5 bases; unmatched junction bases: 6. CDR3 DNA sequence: TGTGCCTGGTATAGCGGGGGGGCCGGAGATACGCAGTATTTT. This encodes CAWYSGGAGDTQYF.

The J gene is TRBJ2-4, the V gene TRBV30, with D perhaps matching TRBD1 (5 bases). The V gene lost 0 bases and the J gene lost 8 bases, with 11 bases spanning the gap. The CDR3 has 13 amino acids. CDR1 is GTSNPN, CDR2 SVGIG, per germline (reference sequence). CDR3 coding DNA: TGTGCCTGGAGTGTAAGGGGCTTAGACATTCAGTACTTC. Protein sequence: CAWSVRGLDIQYF.

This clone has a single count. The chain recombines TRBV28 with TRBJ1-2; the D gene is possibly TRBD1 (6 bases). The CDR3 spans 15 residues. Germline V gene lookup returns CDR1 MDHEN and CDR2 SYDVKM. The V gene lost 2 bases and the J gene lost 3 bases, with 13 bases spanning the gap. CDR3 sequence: CASSLEGGAYYGYTF. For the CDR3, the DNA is TGTGCCAGCAGTTTAGAGGGGGGGGCATACTATGGCTACACCTTC.

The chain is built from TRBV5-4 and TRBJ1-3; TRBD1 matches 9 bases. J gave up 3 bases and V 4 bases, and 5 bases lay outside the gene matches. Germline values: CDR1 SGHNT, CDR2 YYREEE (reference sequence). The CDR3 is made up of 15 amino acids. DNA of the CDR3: TGTGCCAGCAGCCGCCGGGACAGGGATGGAAACACCATATATTTT. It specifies CASSRRDRDGNTIYF.

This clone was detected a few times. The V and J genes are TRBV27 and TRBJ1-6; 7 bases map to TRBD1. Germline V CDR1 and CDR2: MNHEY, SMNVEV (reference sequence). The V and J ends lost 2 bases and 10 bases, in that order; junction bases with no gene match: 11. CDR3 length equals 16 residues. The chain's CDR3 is CASSLKAGQVASPLHF. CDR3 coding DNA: TGTGCCAGCAGTTTAAAGGCAGGACAGGTTGCCTCACCCCTCCACTTT.

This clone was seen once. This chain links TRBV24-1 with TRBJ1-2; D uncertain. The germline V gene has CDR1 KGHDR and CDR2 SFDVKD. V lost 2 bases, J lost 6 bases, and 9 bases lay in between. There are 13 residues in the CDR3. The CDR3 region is CATSDSPINGYTF. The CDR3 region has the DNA TGTGCCACCAGTGATTCGCCTATCAATGGCTACACCTTC.

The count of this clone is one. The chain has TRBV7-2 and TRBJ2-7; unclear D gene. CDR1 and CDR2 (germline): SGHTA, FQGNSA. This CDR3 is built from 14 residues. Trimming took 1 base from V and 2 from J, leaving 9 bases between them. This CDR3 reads CASSLEADTYEQYF. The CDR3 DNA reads TGTGCCAGCAGCTTAGAGGCGGATACCTACGAGCAGTACTTC.

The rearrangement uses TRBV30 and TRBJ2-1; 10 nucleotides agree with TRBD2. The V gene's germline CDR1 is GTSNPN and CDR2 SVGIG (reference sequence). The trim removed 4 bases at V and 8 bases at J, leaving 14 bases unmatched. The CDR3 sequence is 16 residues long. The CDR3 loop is CAWKLAGAVTSDEQFF. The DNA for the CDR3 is TGTGCCTGGAAGCTAGCGGGAGCGGTTACGAGCGATGAGCAGTTCTTC.

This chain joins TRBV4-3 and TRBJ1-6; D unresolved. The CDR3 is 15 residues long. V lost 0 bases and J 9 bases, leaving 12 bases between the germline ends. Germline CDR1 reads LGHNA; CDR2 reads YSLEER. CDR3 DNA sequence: TGCGCCAGCAGCCAAGACCAGGTGATCCGTTCACCCCTCCACTTT. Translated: CASSQDQVIRSPLHF.